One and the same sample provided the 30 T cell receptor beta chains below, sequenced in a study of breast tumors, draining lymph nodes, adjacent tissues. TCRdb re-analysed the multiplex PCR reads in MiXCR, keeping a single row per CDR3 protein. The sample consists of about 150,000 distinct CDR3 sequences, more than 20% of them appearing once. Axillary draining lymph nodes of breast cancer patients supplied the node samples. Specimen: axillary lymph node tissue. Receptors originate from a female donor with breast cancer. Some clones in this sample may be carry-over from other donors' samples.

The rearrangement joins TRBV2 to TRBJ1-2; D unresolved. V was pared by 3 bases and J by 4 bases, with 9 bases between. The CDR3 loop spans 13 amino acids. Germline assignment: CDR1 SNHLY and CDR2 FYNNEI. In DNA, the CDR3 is TGTGCCAGCAGTGATACGGCCGGCTATGGCTACACCTTC. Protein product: CASSDTAGYGYTF.

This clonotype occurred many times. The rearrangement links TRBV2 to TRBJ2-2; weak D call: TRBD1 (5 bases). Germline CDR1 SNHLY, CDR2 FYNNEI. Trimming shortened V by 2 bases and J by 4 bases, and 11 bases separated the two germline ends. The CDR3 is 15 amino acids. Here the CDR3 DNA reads TGTGCCAGCAGTGAATGGCGACAGCTCACCGGGGAGCTGTTTTTT. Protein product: CASSEWRQLTGELFF.

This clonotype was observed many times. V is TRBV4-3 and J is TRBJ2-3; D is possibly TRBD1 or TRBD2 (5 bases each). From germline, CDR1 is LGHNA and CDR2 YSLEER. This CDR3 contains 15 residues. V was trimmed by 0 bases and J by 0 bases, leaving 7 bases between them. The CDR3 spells CASSQEGVSTDTQYF. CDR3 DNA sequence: TGCGCCAGCAGCCAAGAGGGGGTTAGCACAGATACGCAGTATTTT.

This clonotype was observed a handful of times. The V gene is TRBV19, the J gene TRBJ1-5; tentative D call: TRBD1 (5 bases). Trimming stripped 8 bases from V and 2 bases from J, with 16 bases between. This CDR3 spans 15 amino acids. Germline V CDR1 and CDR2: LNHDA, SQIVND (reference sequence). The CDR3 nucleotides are TGTGCCAGTGGGCCCTCAGACAGACGCAATCAGCCCCAGCATTTT. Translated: CASGPSDRRNQPQHF.

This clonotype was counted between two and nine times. CDR3 residues: CASSATGTDYGYTF. The DNA for the CDR3 is TGTGCCAGCAGCGCCACCGGGACAGACTATGGCTACACCTTC. The genes are TRBV2 and TRBJ1-2; TRBD1 aligns across 7 bases. Per the germline V gene, CDR1 is SNHLY and CDR2 is FYNNEI. The V segment lost 6 bases and the J segment 3 bases; nucleotides outside the gene matches: 7. The CDR3 runs 14 residues.

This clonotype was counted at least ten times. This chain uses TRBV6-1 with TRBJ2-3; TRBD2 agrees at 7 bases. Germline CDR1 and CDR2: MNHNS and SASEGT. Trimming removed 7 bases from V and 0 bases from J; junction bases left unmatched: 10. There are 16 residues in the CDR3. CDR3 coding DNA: TGTGCCAGCACCCGTGCACTAGCGCTTAGCACAGATACGCAGTATTTT. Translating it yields CASTRALALSTDTQYF.

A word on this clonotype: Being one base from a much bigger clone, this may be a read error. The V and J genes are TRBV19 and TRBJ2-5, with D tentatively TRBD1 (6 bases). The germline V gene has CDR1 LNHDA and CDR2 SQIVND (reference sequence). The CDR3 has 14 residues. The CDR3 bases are TGTGCCAGTAGTGGCCCGGGACACCAAGGGACCCAGTACTTC. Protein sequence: CASSGPGHQGTQYF.

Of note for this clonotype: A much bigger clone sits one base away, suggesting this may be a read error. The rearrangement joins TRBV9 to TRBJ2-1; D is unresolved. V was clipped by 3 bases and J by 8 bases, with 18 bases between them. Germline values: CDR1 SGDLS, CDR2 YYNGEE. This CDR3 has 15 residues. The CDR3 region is CASSASAPITYEQFF. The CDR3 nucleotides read TGTGCCAGCAGCGCCAGCGCCCCAATTACATATGAGCAGTTCTTC. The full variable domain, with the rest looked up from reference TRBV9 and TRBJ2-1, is DSGVTQTPKHLITATGQRVTLRCSPRSGDLSVYWYQQSLDQGLQFLIQYYNGEERAKGNILERFSAQQFPDLHSELNLSSLELGDSALYFCASSASAPITYEQFFGPGTRLTVL.

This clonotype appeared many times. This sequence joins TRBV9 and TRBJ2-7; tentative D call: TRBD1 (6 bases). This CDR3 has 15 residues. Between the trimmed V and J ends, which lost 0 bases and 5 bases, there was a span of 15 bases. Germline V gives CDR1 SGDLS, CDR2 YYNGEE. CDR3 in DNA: TGTGCCAGCAGCGTAGGAAACAGGGAATCCGACGAGCAGTACTTC. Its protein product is CASSVGNRESDEQYF.

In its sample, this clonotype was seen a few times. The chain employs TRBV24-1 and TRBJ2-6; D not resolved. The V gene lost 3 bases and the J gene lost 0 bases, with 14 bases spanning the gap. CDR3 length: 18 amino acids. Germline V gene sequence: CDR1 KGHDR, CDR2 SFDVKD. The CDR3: CATSDPAAPDSGANVLTF. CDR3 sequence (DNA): TGTGCCACCAGTGATCCGGCGGCACCCGACTCTGGGGCCAACGTCCTGACTTTC.

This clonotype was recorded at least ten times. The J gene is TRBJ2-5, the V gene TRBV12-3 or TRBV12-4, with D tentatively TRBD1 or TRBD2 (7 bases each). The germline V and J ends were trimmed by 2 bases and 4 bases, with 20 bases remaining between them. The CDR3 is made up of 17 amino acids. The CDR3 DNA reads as TGTGCCAGCAGTTTAATCAGGGGAGGGGGCGCCGGAGAGACCCAGTACTTC. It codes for CASSLIRGGGAGETQYF.

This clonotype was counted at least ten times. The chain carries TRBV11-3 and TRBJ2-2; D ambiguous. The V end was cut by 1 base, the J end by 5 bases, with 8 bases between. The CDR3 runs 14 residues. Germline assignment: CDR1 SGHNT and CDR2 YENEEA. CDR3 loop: CASSLGAATGELFF. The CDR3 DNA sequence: TGTGCCAGCAGCTTAGGGGCGGCTACCGGGGAGCTGTTTTTT.

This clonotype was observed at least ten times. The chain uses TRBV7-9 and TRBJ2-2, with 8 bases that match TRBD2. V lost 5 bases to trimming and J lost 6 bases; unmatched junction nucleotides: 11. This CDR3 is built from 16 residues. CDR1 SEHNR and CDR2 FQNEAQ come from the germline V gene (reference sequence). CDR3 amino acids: CASSPRGLEVSGELFF. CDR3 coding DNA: TGTGCCAGCAGCCCTAGGGGACTAGAGGTCTCCGGGGAGCTGTTTTTT. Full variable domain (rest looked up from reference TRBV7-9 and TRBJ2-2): DTGVSQNPRHKITKRGQNVTFRCDPISEHNRLYWYRQTLGQGPEFLTYFQNEAQLEKSRLLSDRFSAERPKGSFSTLEIQRTEQGDSAMYLCASSPRGLEVSGELFFGEGSRLTVL.

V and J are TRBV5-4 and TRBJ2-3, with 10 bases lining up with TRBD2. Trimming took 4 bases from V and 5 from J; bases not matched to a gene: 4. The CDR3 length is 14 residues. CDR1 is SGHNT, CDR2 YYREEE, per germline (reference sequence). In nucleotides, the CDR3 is TGTGCCAGCAGCAACCGACTAGCGGGAGATACGCAGTATTTT. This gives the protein CASSNRLAGDTQYF. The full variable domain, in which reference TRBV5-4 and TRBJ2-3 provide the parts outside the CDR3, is ETGVTQSPTHLIKTRGQQVTLRCSSQSGHNTVSWYQQALGQGPQFIFQYYREEENGRGNFPPRFSGLQFPNYSSELNVNALELDDSALYLCASSNRLAGDTQYFGPGTRLTVL.

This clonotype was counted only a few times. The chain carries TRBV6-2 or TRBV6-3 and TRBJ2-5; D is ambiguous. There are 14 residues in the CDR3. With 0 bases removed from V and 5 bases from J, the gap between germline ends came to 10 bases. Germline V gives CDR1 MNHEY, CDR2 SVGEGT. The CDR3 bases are TGTGCCAGCAGTTACTCACCGGCTCGCGAGACCCAGTACTTC. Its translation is CASSYSPARETQYF.

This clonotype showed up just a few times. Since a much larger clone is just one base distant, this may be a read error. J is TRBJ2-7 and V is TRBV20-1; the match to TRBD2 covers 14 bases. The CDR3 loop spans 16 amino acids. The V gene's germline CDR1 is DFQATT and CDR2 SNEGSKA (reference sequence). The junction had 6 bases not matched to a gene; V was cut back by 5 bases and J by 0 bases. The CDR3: CSADTGTSGGSYEQYF. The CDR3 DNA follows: TGCAGTGCTGATACCGGGACTAGCGGGGGCTCCTACGAGCAGTACTTC.

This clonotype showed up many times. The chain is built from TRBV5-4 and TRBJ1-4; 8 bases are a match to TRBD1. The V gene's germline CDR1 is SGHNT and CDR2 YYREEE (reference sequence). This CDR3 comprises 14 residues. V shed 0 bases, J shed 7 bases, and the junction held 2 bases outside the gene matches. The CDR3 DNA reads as TGTGCCAGCAGCTTGGGACAGGGGCGTGAAAAACTGTTTTTT. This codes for CASSLGQGREKLFF.

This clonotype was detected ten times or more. The CDR3 DNA sequence: TGTGCCAGCATCGCGGGGGGCACAGATACGCAGTATTTT. This gives the protein CASIAGGTDTQYF. The rearrangement joins TRBV7-9 to TRBJ2-3; 7 bases fit TRBD2. The V gene's germline CDR1 is SEHNR and CDR2 FQNEAQ (reference sequence). V gave up 7 bases and J gave up 1 base; unmatched junction bases: 2. The CDR3 runs to 13 residues. The full variable domain, with the rest looked up from reference TRBV7-9 and TRBJ2-3, is DTGVSQNPRHKITKRGQNVTFRCDPISEHNRLYWYRQTLGQGPEFLTYFQNEAQLEKSRLLSDRFSAERPKGSFSTLEIQRTEQGDSAMYLCASIAGGTDTQYFGPGTRLTVL.

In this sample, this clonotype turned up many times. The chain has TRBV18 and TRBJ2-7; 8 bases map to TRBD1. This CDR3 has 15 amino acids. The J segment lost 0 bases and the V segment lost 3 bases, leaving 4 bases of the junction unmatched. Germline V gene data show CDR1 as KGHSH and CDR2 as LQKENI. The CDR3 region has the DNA TGTGCCAGCTCACCCAGGGGGCCCCCCTCCTACGAGCAGTACTTC. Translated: CASSPRGPPSYEQYF. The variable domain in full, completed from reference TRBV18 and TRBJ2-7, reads NAGVMQNPRHLVRRRGQEARLRCSPMKGHSHVYWYRQLPEEGLKFMVYLQKENIIDESGMPKERFSAEFPKEGPSILRIQQVVRGDSAAYFCASSPRGPPSYEQYFGPGTRLTVT.

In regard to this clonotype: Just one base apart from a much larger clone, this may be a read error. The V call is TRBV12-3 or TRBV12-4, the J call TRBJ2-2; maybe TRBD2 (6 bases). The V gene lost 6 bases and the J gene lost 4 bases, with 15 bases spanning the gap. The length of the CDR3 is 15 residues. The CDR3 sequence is CASSPGGVCTGELFF. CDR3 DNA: TGTGCCAGCAGCCCCGGCGGGGTCTGCACCGGGGAGCTGTTTTTT.

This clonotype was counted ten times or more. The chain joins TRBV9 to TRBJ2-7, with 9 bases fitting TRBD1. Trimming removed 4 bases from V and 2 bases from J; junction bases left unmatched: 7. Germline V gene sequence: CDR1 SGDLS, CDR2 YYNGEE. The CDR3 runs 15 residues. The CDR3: CASSPQGQGPYEQYF. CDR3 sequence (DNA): TGTGCCAGCAGCCCCCAGGGACAGGGCCCCTACGAGCAGTACTTC.

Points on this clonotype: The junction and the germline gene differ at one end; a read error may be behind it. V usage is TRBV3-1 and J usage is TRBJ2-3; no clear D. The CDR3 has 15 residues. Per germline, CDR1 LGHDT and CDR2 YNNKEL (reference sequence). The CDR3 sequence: CASGQEGIYTDTQYF. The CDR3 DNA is TGTGCCAGCGGCCAAGAAGGGATATATACAGATACGCAGTATTTT.

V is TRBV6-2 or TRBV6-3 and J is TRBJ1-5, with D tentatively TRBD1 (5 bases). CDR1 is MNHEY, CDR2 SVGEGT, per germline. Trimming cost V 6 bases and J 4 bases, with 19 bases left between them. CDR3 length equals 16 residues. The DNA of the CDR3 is TGTGCCAGCAGCCCGGGACTAGCGGGAAAGAATCAGCCCCAGCATTTT. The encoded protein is CASSPGLAGKNQPQHF.

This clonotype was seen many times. The CDR3 spells CASSSAWEGEQFF. The CDR3, as DNA: TGTGCCAGCAGCAGTGCTTGGGAGGGTGAGCAGTTCTTC. The gene calls are TRBV11-3 and TRBJ2-1, with 7 bases aligning to TRBD2. CDR1 and CDR2 (germline): SGHNT, YENEEA. The J segment lost 9 bases and the V segment lost 5 bases, leaving 7 bases of the junction unmatched. This CDR3 has 13 residues. The complete variable domain, with remaining parts taken from reference TRBV11-3 and TRBJ2-1, reads EAGVVQSPRYKIIEKKQPVAFWCNPISGHNTLYWYLQNLGQGPELLIRYENEEAVDDSQLPKDRFSAERLKGVDSTLKIQPAELGDSAVYLCASSSAWEGEQFFGPGTRLTVL.

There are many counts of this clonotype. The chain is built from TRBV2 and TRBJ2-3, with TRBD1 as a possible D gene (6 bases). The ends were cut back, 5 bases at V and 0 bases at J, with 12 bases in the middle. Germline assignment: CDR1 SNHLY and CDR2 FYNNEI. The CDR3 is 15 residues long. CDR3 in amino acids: CASSPQGLSTDTQYF. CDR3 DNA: TGTGCCAGCAGTCCCCAGGGGCTAAGCACAGATACGCAGTATTTT.

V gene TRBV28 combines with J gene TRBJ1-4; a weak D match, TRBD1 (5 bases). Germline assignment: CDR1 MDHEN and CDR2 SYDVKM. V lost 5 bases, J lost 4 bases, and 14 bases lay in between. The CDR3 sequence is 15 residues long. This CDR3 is CASSLQGGGNEKLFF. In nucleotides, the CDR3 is TGTGCCAGCAGTCTCCAGGGCGGGGGTAATGAAAAACTGTTTTTT. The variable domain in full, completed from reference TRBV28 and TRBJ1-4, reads DVKVTQSSRYLVKRTGEKVFLECVQDMDHENMFWYRQDPGLGLRLIYFSYDVKMKEKGDIPEGYSVSREKKERFSLILESASTNQTSMYLCASSLQGGGNEKLFFGSGTQLSVL.

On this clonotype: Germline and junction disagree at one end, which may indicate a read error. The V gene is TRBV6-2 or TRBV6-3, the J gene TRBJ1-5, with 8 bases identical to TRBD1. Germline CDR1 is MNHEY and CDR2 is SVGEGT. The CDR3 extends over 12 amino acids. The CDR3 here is CACRQGNQPQHF. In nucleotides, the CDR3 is TGTGCCTGCAGACAGGGGAATCAGCCCCAGCATTTT.

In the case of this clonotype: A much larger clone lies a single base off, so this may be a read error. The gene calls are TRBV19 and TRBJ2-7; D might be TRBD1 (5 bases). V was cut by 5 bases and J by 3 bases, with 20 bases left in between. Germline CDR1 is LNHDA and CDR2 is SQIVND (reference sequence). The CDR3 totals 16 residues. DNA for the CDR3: TGTGCCAGTAGTGGACAAGGGATAGGCCCCGTCTACGAGCAGTACTTC. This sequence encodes CASSGQGIGPVYEQYF.

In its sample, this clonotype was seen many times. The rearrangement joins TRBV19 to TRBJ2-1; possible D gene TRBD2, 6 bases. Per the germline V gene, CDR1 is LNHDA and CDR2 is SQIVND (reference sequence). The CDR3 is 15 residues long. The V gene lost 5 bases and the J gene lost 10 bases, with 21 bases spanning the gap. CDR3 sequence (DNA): TGTGCCAGTAGTCCCTTACGACTAGGGATGGAGGAGCAGTTCTTC. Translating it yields CASSPLRLGMEEQFF.

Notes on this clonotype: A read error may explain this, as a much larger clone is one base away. The CDR3: CASSGRGAGNEKLFF. In nucleotides, the CDR3 is TGCGCCAGCAGTGGTAGGGGAGCGGGCAATGAAAAACTGTTTTTT. This chain connects TRBV10-2 to TRBJ1-4; D might be TRBD1 (5 bases). The CDR3 totals 15 residues. The germline CDR1 and CDR2 sequences are WSHSY and SAAADI. The ends were cut back, 4 bases at V and 5 bases at J, with 14 bases in the middle.